Below are 4 T cell receptor beta chains sequenced from a single sample in a study of blood T cell repertoires in COVID-19. Libraries were prepared by immunoSEQ multiplex PCR; TCRdb keeps only in-frame clonotypes and omits some of them. Of approximately 150,000 clones listed, around 89% are singletons. The specimen was peripheral blood. The receptors come from a man aged 50 to 60 with active or convalescent COVID-19.

The chain couples TRBV28 to TRBJ1-4, with 7 bases lining up with TRBD1. The CDR3 consists of 14 residues. In germline, CDR1 is MDHEN, CDR2 SYDVKM. Losses at the gene ends were 8 bases for V and 8 bases for J; bases not matched to a gene: 11. This CDR3 reads CASYPGQSREKLFF. The CDR3 bases are TGTGCCAGCTATCCGGGACAGAGTAGAGAAAAACTGTTTTTT.

The chain recombines TRBV24-1 with TRBJ2-1, with 10 bases identical to TRBD1. Unmatched junction bases numbered 20, after V lost 5 bases and J lost 8 bases. CDR3 length: 19 amino acids. Germline CDR1 and CDR2: KGHDR and SFDVKD. CDR3: CATSGPIQTGTGVGDEQFF. CDR3 nucleotide sequence: TGTGCCACCAGTGGACCCATACAGACCGGGACAGGGGTTGGCGATGAGCAGTTCTTC.

Written as DNA, the CDR3 is TGTGCCAGCGGGACAAGGCACGGGACCATATATTTT. As protein: CASGTRHGTIYF. The V call is TRBV6-5, the J call TRBJ1-3, with D perhaps TRBD1 (6 bases). Looked up from germline, CDR1 is MNHEY and CDR2 is SVGAGI. The CDR3 is 12 amino acids. V dropped 8 bases and J dropped 10 bases, with 15 bases sitting between them.

The chain is built from TRBV6-4 and TRBJ2-6; TRBD1 matches at 8 bases. The CDR3 is made up of 16 amino acids. CDR1 is MRHNA and CDR2 is SNTAGT in the germline V gene. The V and J ends lost 5 bases and 1 base, in that order; junction bases with no gene match: 4. CDR3 region: CASSPGQASGANVLTF. In nucleotides, the CDR3 is TGTGCCAGCAGTCCGGGACAGGCGTCTGGGGCCAACGTCCTGACTTTC.